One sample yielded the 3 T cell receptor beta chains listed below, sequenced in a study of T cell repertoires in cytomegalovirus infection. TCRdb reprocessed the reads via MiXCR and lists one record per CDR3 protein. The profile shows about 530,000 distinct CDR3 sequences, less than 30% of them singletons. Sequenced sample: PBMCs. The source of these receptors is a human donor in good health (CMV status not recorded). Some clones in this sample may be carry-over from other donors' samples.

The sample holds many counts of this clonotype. CDR3 bases: TGTGCCAGCAGCCCGACCCGACTAGCCCAAGAGACCCAGTACTTC. Translated: CASSPTRLAQETQYF. This rearrangement joins TRBV7-8 to TRBJ2-5; TRBD2 matches 7 bases. Germline V gene data show CDR1 as SGHVS and CDR2 as FQNEAQ. Losses at the gene ends were 5 bases for V and 1 base for J; bases not matched to a gene: 7. The CDR3 is 15 residues long.

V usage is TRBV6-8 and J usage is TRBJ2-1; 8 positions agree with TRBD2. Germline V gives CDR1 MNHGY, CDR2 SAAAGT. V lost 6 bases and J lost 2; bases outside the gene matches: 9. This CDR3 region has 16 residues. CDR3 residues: CASSRDPSGPYNEQFF. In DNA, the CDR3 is TGTGCCAGCAGCCGAGACCCTAGCGGGCCCTACAATGAGCAGTTCTTC.

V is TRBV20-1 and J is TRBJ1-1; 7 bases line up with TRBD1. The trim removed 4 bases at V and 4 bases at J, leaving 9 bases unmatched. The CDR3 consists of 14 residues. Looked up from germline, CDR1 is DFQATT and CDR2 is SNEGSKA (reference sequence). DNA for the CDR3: TGCAGTGCTAATTTAGGGGGCGGGGGCACTGAAGCTTTCTTT. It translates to CSANLGGGGTEAFF.